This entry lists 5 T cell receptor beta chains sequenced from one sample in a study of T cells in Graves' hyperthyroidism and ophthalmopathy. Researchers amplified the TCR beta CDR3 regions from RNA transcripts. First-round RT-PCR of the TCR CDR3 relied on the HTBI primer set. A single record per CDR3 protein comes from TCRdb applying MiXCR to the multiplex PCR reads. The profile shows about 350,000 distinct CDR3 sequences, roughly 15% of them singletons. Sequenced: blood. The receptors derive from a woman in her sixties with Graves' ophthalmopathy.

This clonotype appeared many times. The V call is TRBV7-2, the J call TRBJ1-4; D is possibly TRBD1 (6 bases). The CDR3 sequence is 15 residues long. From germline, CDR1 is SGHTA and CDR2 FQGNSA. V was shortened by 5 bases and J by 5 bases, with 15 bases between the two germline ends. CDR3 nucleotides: TGTGCCAGCAGCCCAACAGGGACACTGAATGAAAAACTGTTTTTT. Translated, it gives CASSPTGTLNEKLFF.

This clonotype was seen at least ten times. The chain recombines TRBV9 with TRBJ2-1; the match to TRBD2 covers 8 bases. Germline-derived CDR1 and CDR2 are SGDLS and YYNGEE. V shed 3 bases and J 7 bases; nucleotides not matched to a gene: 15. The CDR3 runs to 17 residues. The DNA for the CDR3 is TGTGCCAGCAGCGCCCATCTCCGGGAGGGCCCGCGGAATGAGCAGTTCTTC. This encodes CASSAHLREGPRNEQFF.

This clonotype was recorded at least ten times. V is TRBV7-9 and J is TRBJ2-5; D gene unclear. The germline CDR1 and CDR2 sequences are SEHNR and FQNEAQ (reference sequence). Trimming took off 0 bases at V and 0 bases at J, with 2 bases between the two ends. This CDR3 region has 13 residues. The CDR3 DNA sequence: TGTGCCAGCAGCTTAGCTAACCAAGAGACCCAGTACTTC. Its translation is CASSLANQETQYF.

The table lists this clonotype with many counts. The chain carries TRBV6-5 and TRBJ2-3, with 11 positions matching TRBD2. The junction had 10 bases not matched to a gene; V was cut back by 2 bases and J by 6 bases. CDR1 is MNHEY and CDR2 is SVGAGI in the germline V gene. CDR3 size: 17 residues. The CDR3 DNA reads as TGTGCCAGCAGTTACCCGGTCTTAGCGGGAGGGAAGGATACGCAGTATTTT. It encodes CASSYPVLAGGKDTQYF.

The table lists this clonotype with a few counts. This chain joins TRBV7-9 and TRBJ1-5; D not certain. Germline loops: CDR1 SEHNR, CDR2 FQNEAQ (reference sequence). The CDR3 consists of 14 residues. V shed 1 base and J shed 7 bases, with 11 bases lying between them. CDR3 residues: CASSLGEGGQPQHF. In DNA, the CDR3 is TGTGCCAGCAGCTTAGGGGAGGGCGGACAGCCCCAGCATTTT.